This T cell receptor beta chain was observed in a study of blood T cell repertoires in COVID-19. Study background: Samples taken during acute and convalescent COVID-19 were collected in the United States, Italy and Spain.

Deletions cut 4 bases from V and 5 bases from J, with 9 bases between. CDR3 length equals 13 residues. The V gene's germline CDR1 is SGDLS and CDR2 YYNGEE. Per the study methods: Amplification of reference gene primers provided the estimated nucleated cell counts. The assay was immunoSEQ multiplex PCR, and TCRdb's table has in-frame clones only and misses some. V and J calls and clone size are given by that table; D and trimming were obtained from the DNA. The sample lists around 270,000 clones; around 88% were seen once. The TCR comes from a man aged 30 to 39 with active or convalescent COVID-19. Sequencing was performed on peripheral blood. The chain joins TRBV9 to TRBJ2-2, with a tentative D call TRBD2 (5 bases). The CDR3 is CASSQRTTGELFF. DNA of the CDR3: TGTGCCAGCAGCCAACGGACTACCGGGGAGCTGTTTTTT.